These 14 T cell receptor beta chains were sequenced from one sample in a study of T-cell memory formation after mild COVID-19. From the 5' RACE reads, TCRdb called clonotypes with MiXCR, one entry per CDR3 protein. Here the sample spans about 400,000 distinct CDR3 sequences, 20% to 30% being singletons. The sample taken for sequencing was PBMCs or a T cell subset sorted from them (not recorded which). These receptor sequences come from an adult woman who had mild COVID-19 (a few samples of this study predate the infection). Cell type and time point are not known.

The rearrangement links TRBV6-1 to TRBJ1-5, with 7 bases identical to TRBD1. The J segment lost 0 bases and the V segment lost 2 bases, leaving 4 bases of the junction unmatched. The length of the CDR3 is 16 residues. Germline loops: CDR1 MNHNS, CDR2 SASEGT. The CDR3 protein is CASSERTGHSNQPQHF. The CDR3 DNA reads TGTGCCAGCAGTGAAAGGACAGGACATAGCAATCAGCCCCAGCATTTT.

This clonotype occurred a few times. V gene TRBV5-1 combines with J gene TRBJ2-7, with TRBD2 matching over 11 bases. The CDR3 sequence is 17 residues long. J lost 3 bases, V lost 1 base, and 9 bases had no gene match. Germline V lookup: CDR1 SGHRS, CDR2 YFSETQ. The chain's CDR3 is CASSLPGLAVHRYEQYF. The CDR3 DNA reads TGCGCCAGCAGCTTGCCGGGACTAGCGGTGCACCGCTACGAGCAGTACTTC.

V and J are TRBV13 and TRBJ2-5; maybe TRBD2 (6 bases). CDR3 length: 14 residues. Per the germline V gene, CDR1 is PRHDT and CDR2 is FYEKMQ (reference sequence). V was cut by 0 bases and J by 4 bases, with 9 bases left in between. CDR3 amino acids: CASSLGAEGETQYF. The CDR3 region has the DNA TGTGCCAGCAGCTTAGGAGCGGAGGGAGAGACCCAGTACTTC.

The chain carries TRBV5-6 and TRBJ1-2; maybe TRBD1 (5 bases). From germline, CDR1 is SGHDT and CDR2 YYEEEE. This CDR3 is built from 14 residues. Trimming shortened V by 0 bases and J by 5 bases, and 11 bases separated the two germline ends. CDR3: CASSLGPGWYGYTF. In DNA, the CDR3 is TGTGCCAGCAGCTTGGGTCCAGGGTGGTATGGCTACACCTTC.

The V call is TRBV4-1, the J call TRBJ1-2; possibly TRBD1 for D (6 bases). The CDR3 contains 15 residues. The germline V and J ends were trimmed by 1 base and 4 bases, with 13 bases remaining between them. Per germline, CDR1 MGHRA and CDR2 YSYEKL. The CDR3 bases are TGCGCCAGCAGCCAAGCTGTCCGGGGGGCCTATGGCTACACCTTC. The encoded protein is CASSQAVRGAYGYTF.

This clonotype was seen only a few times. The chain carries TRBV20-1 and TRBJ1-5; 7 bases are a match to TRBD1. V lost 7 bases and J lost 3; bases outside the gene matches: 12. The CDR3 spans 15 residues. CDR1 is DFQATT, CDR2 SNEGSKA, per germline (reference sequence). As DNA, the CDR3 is TGCAGTGTTGGGTTGGGGGACAGCGCCAATCAGCCCCAGCATTTT. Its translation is CSVGLGDSANQPQHF.

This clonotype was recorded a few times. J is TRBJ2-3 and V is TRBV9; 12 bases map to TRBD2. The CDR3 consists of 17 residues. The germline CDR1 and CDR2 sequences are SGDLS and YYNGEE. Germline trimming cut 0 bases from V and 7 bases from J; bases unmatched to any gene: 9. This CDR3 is CASSVVPSGGAANTQYF. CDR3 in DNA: TGTGCCAGCAGCGTAGTACCTAGCGGGGGGGCAGCGAATACGCAGTATTTT.

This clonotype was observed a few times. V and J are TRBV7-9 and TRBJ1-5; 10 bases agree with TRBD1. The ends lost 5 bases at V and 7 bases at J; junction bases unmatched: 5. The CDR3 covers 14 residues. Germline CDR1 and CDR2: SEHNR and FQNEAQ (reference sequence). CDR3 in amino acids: CASSQDRGIQPQHF. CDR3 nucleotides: TGTGCCAGCAGCCAGGACAGGGGGATCCAGCCCCAGCATTTT.

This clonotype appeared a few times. The CDR3 nucleotides are TGTGCCAGCAGCCCCAGGACAGGGGCCCGCTATGGCTACACCTTC. Residues: CASSPRTGARYGYTF. V gene TRBV7-9 combines with J gene TRBJ1-2; 9 nucleotides match TRBD1. V lost 5 bases, J lost 4 bases, and 8 bases stayed unmatched. This CDR3 has 15 amino acids. Germline V lookup: CDR1 SEHNR, CDR2 FQNEAQ (reference sequence).

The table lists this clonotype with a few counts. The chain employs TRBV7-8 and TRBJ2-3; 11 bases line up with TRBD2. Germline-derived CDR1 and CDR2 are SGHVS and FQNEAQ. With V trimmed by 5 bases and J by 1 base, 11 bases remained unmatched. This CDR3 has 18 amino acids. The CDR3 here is CASSPRLAGGKGTDTQYF. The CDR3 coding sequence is TGTGCCAGCAGCCCCCGGCTAGCGGGAGGAAAAGGCACAGATACGCAGTATTTT.

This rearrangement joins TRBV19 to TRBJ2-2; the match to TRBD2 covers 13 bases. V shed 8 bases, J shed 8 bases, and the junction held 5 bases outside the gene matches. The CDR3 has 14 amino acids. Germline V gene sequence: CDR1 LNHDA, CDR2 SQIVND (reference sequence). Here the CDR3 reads CASRTSGSAGELFF. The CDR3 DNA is TGTGCCAGTCGGACTAGCGGGAGCGCAGGGGAGCTGTTTTTT. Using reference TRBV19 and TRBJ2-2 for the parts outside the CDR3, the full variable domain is DGGITQSPKYLFRKEGQNVTLSCEQNLNHDAMYWYRQDPGQGLRLIYYSQIVNDFQKGDIAEGYSVSREKKESFPLTVTSAQKNPTAFYLCASRTSGSAGELFFGEGSRLTVL.

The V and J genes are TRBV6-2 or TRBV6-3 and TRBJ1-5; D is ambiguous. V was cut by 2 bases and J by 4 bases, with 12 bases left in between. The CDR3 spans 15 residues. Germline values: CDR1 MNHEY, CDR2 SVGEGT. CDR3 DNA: TGTGCCAGCAGTTACAAGGAGAACCTTAATCAGCCCCAGCATTTT. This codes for CASSYKENLNQPQHF.

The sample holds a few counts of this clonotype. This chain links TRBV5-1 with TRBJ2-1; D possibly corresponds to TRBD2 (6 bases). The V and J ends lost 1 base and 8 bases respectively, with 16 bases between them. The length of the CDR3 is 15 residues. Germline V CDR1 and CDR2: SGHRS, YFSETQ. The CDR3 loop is CASSLFGRGEDEQFF. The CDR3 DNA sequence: TGCGCCAGCAGCTTGTTCGGGCGGGGCGAGGATGAGCAGTTCTTC.

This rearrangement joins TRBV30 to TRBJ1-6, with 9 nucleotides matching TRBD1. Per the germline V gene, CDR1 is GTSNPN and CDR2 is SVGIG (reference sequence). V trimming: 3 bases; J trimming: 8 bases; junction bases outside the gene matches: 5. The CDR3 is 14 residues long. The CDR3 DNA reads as TGTGCCTGGAGGGGACAGGGTGGAGATTCACCCCTCCACTTT. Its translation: CAWRGQGGDSPLHF.